This TCR beta chain derives from a study of regulatory T cells in long-lasting Graves disease. Researchers made TCR beta libraries by using iRepertoire HTBI primers and running Arm-PCR on CDR3 regions. TCRdb used MiXCR to reprocess the multiplex PCR reads, holding one entry per CDR3 protein. The sample has more than 300,000 distinct CDR3 sequences, approximately 10% seen once; the top ten hold about 20%. Sample time point: newly diagnosed GD, antithyroid drugs for less than 3 months. Scientists built the TCR library using RNA that was extracted from PBMCs. Xi'an, China, was home to the endocrinology department that provided patients. This clonotype has ten or more counts. Antigen unknown. General study points: Preferential use of TRBV28, TRBJ1-2 and TRBJ2-5 was seen in persistent disease.

Germline V lookup: CDR1 SGHRS, CDR2 YFSETQ. With 7 bases clipped from V and 9 bases from J, the junction kept 10 bases outside the gene matches. There are 13 residues in the CDR3. The data were also submitted as part of a second study, on T cells in Graves' hyperthyroidism and ophthalmopathy.

The origin of this receptor is a woman younger than 30 with Graves disease. The material sequenced was peripheral blood mononuclear cells (PBMCs), taken at new diagnosis, from a patient treated with antithyroid drugs. The chain carries TRBV5-1 and TRBJ2-1; 7 bases fit TRBD1. The CDR3: CASRAGQVGEQFF. Written as DNA, the CDR3 is TGCGCCAGCCGCGCCGGACAGGTTGGTGAGCAGTTCTTC.